This T cell receptor beta chain was found in a study of blood T cell repertoires in COVID-19. About the study: Researchers got acute and convalescent COVID-19 samples from the United States, Italy and Spain. PBMCs, B-cell-depleted T cells, or T cells provided the cDNA or gDNA that made up the material.

Per the original data handling: Amplification from reference gene primers served as the basis for estimated nucleated cell counts. Produced via immunoSEQ multiplex PCR; TCRdb's table is partial and in-frame only. V and J calls and clone size come straight from that table; D and trimming were deduced from the DNA. This sample has 200,000 to 250,000 clones, with about nine tenths found just once. This clone was recorded a few times. The CDR3 is 12 amino acids. In germline, CDR1 is SGDLS, CDR2 YYNGEE. V lost 4 bases, J lost 6 bases, and 11 bases lay in between. The TCR originated in an older woman with acute or convalescent COVID-19. This chain joins TRBV9 and TRBJ2-7; unclear D gene. Sequencing was performed on peripheral blood. The CDR3 DNA sequence: TGTGCCAGCAGCACCTCCCTCGGCGAGCAGTACTTC. It is translated as CASSTSLGEQYF.